One and the same sample provided the 23 T cell receptor beta chains below, sequenced in a study of siplizumab effects on memory and regulatory T cells. Sequencing was performed with immunoSEQ multiplex PCR; in TCRdb, only in-frame clones are kept and a portion is missing. The sample lists just over 40,000 clones; approximately 88% were seen once. Sequenced material: naive CD4+ T cells sorted from blood. These receptors all come from a human donor in good health.

The gene calls are TRBV20-1 and TRBJ2-3; D gene ambiguous. V was shortened by 6 bases and J by 5 bases, with 6 bases between the two germline ends. Germline assignment: CDR1 DFQATT and CDR2 SNEGSKA (reference sequence). The CDR3 is made up of 10 amino acids. CDR3 DNA sequence: TGCAGTGCCGAAGGAGATACGCAGTATTTT. Its protein is CSAEGDTQYF.

The J gene is TRBJ2-5, the V gene TRBV9; TRBD2 is a possible D gene (6 bases). CDR3 size: 17 residues. Germline V gene data show CDR1 as SGDLS and CDR2 as YYNGEE. Deletions cut 4 bases from V and 5 bases from J, with 24 bases between. The CDR3 spells CASSPRPGGASPETQYF. The CDR3 region has the DNA TGTGCCAGCAGCCCTAGGCCTGGCGGGGCCTCCCCGGAGACCCAGTACTTC.

The chain recombines TRBV10-3 with TRBJ1-1; TRBD1 might be the D (5 bases). V was clipped by 10 bases and J by 4 bases, with 16 bases between them. This CDR3 spans 13 amino acids. Germline V lookup: CDR1 ENHRY, CDR2 SYGVKD. CDR3 protein: CASRARDPTEAFF. In nucleotides, the CDR3 is TGTGCCAGCCGGGCCAGGGATCCCACTGAAGCTTTCTTT.

The rearrangement joins TRBV2 to TRBJ1-4; D may be TRBD1 (6 bases). This CDR3 is built from 15 residues. Looked up from germline, CDR1 is SNHLY and CDR2 is FYNNEI. Trimming cost V 3 bases and J 2 bases, with 10 bases left between them. CDR3 in amino acids: CASSDLGQTNEKLFF. The CDR3 nucleotides are TGTGCCAGCAGTGATCTCGGACAGACTAATGAAAAACTGTTTTTT.

In its sample, this clone was seen once. The rearrangement links TRBV7-8 to TRBJ1-2; no clear D gene. The CDR3 totals 15 residues. Trimming shortened V by 0 bases and J by 3 bases, and 11 bases separated the two germline ends. Germline V gene data show CDR1 as SGHVS and CDR2 as FQNEAQ. In DNA form, the CDR3 reads TGTGCCAGCAGCTTAGCGCGTTTCGACGACTATGGCTACACCTTC. It is translated as CASSLARFDDYGYTF.

The chain joins TRBV9 to TRBJ1-1; D is ambiguous. This CDR3 spans 13 amino acids. V gave up 0 bases and J gave up 7 bases, with 10 bases separating them. Germline V gives CDR1 SGDLS, CDR2 YYNGEE. The CDR3 sequence is CASSVDWSSEAFF. In DNA, the CDR3 is TGTGCCAGCAGCGTAGATTGGTCGAGTGAAGCTTTCTTT.

The genes are TRBV18 and TRBJ2-3; D is unclear. The CDR3 loop spans 14 amino acids. Looked up from germline, CDR1 is KGHSH and CDR2 is LQKENI. Trimming took 3 bases from V and 1 from J, leaving 8 bases between them. The CDR3, as DNA: TGTGCCAGCTCACCCTCTGAAGGCACAGATACGCAGTATTTT. Protein product: CASSPSEGTDTQYF.

The V and J genes are TRBV4-1 and TRBJ2-1; 8 nucleotides align to TRBD2. The CDR3 extends over 14 amino acids. Germline V gene data show CDR1 as MGHRA and CDR2 as YSYEKL. With V trimmed by 6 bases and J by 9 bases, 10 bases remained unmatched. The CDR3 loop reads CASRKGAGVGEQFF. CDR3 DNA: TGCGCCAGCAGGAAGGGAGCGGGAGTGGGTGAGCAGTTCTTC.

The CDR3 sequence: CASSESPRGDTEAFF. CDR3 DNA: TGTGCCAGCAGTGAAAGTCCCAGGGGTGACACTGAAGCTTTCTTT. The genes are TRBV6-1 and TRBJ1-1; weak D call: TRBD1 (6 bases). Looked up from germline, CDR1 is MNHNS and CDR2 is SASEGT. Trimming took 2 bases from V and 3 from J, leaving 13 bases between them. This CDR3 region has 15 residues.

V usage is TRBV6-6 and J usage is TRBJ1-4, with D possibly TRBD1 on 6 matching bases. The CDR3 consists of 11 residues. With 7 bases removed from V and 15 bases from J, the gap between germline ends came to 15 bases. Germline assignment: CDR1 MNHNY and CDR2 SVGAGI (reference sequence). CDR3: CASNQLRGMFF. The CDR3 DNA reads as TGTGCCAGCAATCAACTCAGGGGCATGTTTTTT.

The genes are TRBV27 and TRBJ2-7; 13 nucleotides match TRBD2. The CDR3 length is 16 residues. The germline V gene has CDR1 MNHEY and CDR2 SMNVEV (reference sequence). Unmatched junction bases numbered 6, after V lost 5 bases and J lost 2 bases. The CDR3 region is CASSPLLAGGPYEQYF. The CDR3 bases are TGTGCCAGCAGTCCATTACTAGCGGGAGGGCCCTACGAGCAGTACTTC.

This sequence joins TRBV29-1 and TRBJ2-7; 13 nucleotides match TRBD2. Germline CDR1 reads SQVTM; CDR2 reads ANQGSEA. The CDR3 contains 15 residues. V lost 3 bases, J lost 7 bases, and 9 bases stayed unmatched. In DNA form, the CDR3 reads TGCAGCGTTGATTGGACTAGCGGGAGAGCCCGGGAGCAGTACTTC. Its translation: CSVDWTSGRAREQYF.

The gene calls are TRBV5-4 and TRBJ2-1; D ambiguous. The CDR3 spans 15 residues. Trimming took 0 bases from V and 0 from J, leaving 7 bases between them. Germline V lookup: CDR1 SGHNT, CDR2 YYREEE (reference sequence). This chain's CDR3 is CASSLDVSSYNEQFF. The CDR3 DNA reads as TGTGCCAGCAGCTTGGACGTAAGCTCCTACAATGAGCAGTTCTTC.

The chain couples TRBV27 to TRBJ2-6; no clear D. Germline CDR1 MNHEY, CDR2 SMNVEV (reference sequence). With 3 bases removed from V and 4 bases from J, the gap between germline ends came to 4 bases. This CDR3 contains 13 residues. CDR3 DNA: TGTGCCAGCAGTTTGGTAGGGGCCAACGTCCTGACTTTC. Translation: CASSLVGANVLTF.

The rearrangement links TRBV5-1 to TRBJ2-3; 10 nucleotides align to TRBD2. From germline, CDR1 is SGHRS and CDR2 YFSETQ. There are 16 residues in the CDR3. V was pared by 5 bases and J by 5 bases, with 11 bases of the junction left unmatched. CDR3 sequence (DNA): TGCGCCAGCAGATCACTTGGACTAGCGGTTGGAGATACGCAGTATTTT. The encoded protein is CASRSLGLAVGDTQYF.

The chain recombines TRBV2 with TRBJ2-3; 10 bases are shared with TRBD2. Germline loops: CDR1 SNHLY, CDR2 FYNNEI. J lost 2 bases, V lost 8 bases, and 4 bases had no gene match. This CDR3 spans 14 amino acids. The chain's CDR3 is CASHGTSDTDTQYF. The DNA for the CDR3 is TGTGCCAGCCATGGGACTAGCGACACAGATACGCAGTATTTT.

This clone showed up just a few times. The rearrangement uses TRBV9 and TRBJ1-5, with D uncertain. V was trimmed by 9 bases and J by 6 bases, leaving 7 bases between them. The CDR3 contains 10 residues. Germline CDR1 SGDLS, CDR2 YYNGEE. CDR3 DNA: TGTGCCACCCCAGGTCAGCCCCAGCATTTT. This gives the protein CATPGQPQHF.

This clone has more than one count but fewer than ten. The V gene is TRBV4-1, the J gene TRBJ1-5; unclear D gene. The CDR3 is 18 amino acids. Trimming left V 4 bases short and J 1 base short, with 20 bases between. CDR1 is MGHRA and CDR2 is YSYEKL in the germline V gene. CDR3 nucleotides: TGCGCCAGCAGCCTTCGAATTCCGGGAGACGAGAGCAATCAGCCCCAGCATTTT. The encoded protein is CASSLRIPGDESNQPQHF.

V is TRBV19 and J is TRBJ1-2; 7 bases fit TRBD1. Looked up from germline, CDR1 is LNHDA and CDR2 is SQIVND (reference sequence). J was trimmed by 4 bases and V by 5 bases; bases with no gene match: 7. This CDR3 comprises 14 residues. The CDR3 spells CASSVAGTVYGYTF. Here the CDR3 DNA reads TGTGCCAGTAGTGTAGCCGGGACAGTCTATGGCTACACCTTC.

The CDR3 protein is CASSLEGPYSGNTIYF. DNA for the CDR3: TGCGCCAGCAGCTTGGAAGGCCCCTACTCTGGAAACACCATATATTTT. The V gene is TRBV5-1, the J gene TRBJ1-3; no reliable D call. The germline V and J ends were trimmed by 0 bases and 0 bases, with 10 bases remaining between them. The length of the CDR3 is 16 residues. Germline V gene sequence: CDR1 SGHRS, CDR2 YFSETQ.

The chain uses TRBV7-2 and TRBJ1-2; D gene ambiguous. Trimming stripped 2 bases from V and 6 bases from J, with 7 bases between. The germline gives CDR1 SGHTA, CDR2 FQGNSA. The CDR3 has 12 amino acids. DNA of the CDR3: TGTGCCAGCAGCTTAAACGCGGATGGCTACACCTTC. Translated: CASSLNADGYTF.

The gene calls are TRBV6-1 and TRBJ1-5; 7 bases agree with TRBD1. Germline values: CDR1 MNHNS, CDR2 SASEGT. V shed 6 bases and J 5 bases; nucleotides not matched to a gene: 1. The CDR3 totals 12 residues. Written as DNA, the CDR3 is TGTGCCAGCAGCCAGGGGGATCAGCCCCAGCATTTT. It is translated as CASSQGDQPQHF.

V usage is TRBV6-5 and J usage is TRBJ1-5; D is unresolved. With 7 bases removed from V and 1 base from J, the gap between germline ends came to 11 bases. CDR3 length equals 14 residues. Germline assignment: CDR1 MNHEY and CDR2 SVGAGI. CDR3: CASTSFLSNQPQHF. The CDR3 DNA follows: TGTGCCAGCACATCCTTTTTGAGCAATCAGCCCCAGCATTTT.